Following are 7 T cell receptor beta chains from one sample sequenced in a study of T-cell memory formation after mild COVID-19. TCRdb independently ran MiXCR on the 5' RACE reads; one entry per CDR3 protein. The sample has a few hundred thousand distinct CDR3 sequences; roughly 18% are singletons. The sample was PBMCs or a T cell subset sorted from them (not recorded which). The receptors come from a man aged 18 to 35 who had mild COVID-19 (a few samples of this study predate the infection). Cell type and time point are not known.

Here the CDR3 DNA reads TGTGCCAGCAGCGTAGAGCTTAGCGGCTTGTTGGATACGCAGTATTTT. Amino acid sequence: CASSVELSGLLDTQYF. The rearrangement uses TRBV9 and TRBJ2-3, with D possibly being TRBD2 (6 bases). Germline V CDR1 and CDR2: SGDLS, YYNGEE. This CDR3 has 16 residues. Between the trimmed V and J ends, which lost 0 bases and 6 bases, there was a span of 17 bases.

V and J are TRBV7-9 and TRBJ2-2; a possible D gene is TRBD2 (5 bases). The CDR3 spans 12 residues. V dropped 11 bases and J dropped 3 bases, with 10 bases sitting between them. The germline V gene encodes CDR1 SEHNR and CDR2 FQNEAQ (reference sequence). The CDR3 sequence: CAPKADTGELFF. In nucleotides, the CDR3 is TGTGCCCCAAAAGCGGACACCGGGGAGCTGTTTTTT.

The chain employs TRBV28 and TRBJ2-6; TRBD2 agrees at 7 bases. V shed 4 bases and J 2 bases; nucleotides not matched to a gene: 5. The CDR3 has 16 amino acids. From germline, CDR1 is MDHEN and CDR2 SYDVKM. CDR3 protein: CASSSRGGAGANVLTF. The CDR3 DNA is TGTGCCAGCAGTTCTAGGGGAGGGGCTGGGGCCAACGTCCTGACTTTC.

The chain carries TRBV6-5 and TRBJ1-3; D ambiguous. The germline V gene encodes CDR1 MNHEY and CDR2 SVGAGI. The CDR3 is 16 residues long. The V end lost 0 bases, the J end lost 0 bases, and 9 bases lay between the germline ends. CDR3: CASSYSPGHSGNTIYF. The CDR3 nucleotides read TGTGCCAGCAGTTACTCACCGGGCCACTCTGGAAACACCATATATTTT.

This clonotype was counted a few times. CDR3 DNA: TGTGCCAGCAGTGATGGACAGGGGGGGCCCGGGGAGCTGTTTTTT. It translates to CASSDGQGGPGELFF. The V call is TRBV6-1, the J call TRBJ2-2; the match to TRBD1 covers 10 bases. J was trimmed by 6 bases and V by 3 bases; bases with no gene match: 4. This CDR3 has 15 residues. Germline V gene sequence: CDR1 MNHNS, CDR2 SASEGT.

The V and J genes are TRBV6-1 and TRBJ2-7; 8 nucleotides line up with TRBD1. J gave up 2 bases and V 6 bases, and 6 bases lay outside the gene matches. Germline V gene lookup returns CDR1 MNHNS and CDR2 SASEGT. The CDR3 has 14 residues. The CDR3 loop is CASSGGTGPYEQYF. The DNA of the CDR3 is TGTGCCAGCAGCGGCGGGACAGGCCCCTACGAGCAGTACTTC.

The V call is TRBV15, the J call TRBJ1-5; D remains ambiguous. Germline V gives CDR1 LNHNV, CDR2 YYDKDF (reference sequence). Trimming cost V 0 bases and J 7 bases, with 10 bases left between them. The length of the CDR3 is 14 residues. CDR3 DNA: TGTGCCACCAGCAGAGATGCGGTATCCCAGCCCCAGCATTTT. Protein product: CATSRDAVSQPQHF.